This T cell receptor (beta chain) was observed in a study of blood T cell repertoires in COVID-19. For the study at large: COVID-19 samples collected from the United States, Italy and Spain covered acute and convalescent phases. T cells, B-cell-depleted T cells, or PBMCs supplied cDNA or gDNA.

The germline V gene has CDR1 SGHAT and CDR2 FQNNGV. The CDR3 runs 15 residues. Deletions cut 5 bases from V and 7 bases from J, with 18 bases between. In the original workflow: Cell counts per sample came from amplifying reference gene primers. Clones were sequenced by immunoSEQ multiplex PCR, and TCRdb holds only the in-frame ones, with some missing. The V and J calls and the clone size are those of that table, but D and trimming were determined from the DNA. The sample has about 59,000 clones, 75% to 95% seen once. The receptor was isolated from a human donor in a cohort sampled during active COVID-19. The rearrangement uses TRBV11-2 and TRBJ1-5, with unresolved D. Sequencing was carried out using peripheral blood. CDR3 sequence reads: CASSLLEESSQPQHF. For the CDR3, the DNA is TGTGCCAGCAGCCTCCTAGAGGAGAGCAGCCAGCCCCAGCATTTT.